The T cell receptor beta chain described here comes from a study of human T cells and chemical hapten exposure. Study background: Slight volume differences across pooled libraries mainly accounted for varying per-sample TCR yields. Findings and caveats of the study: There was no change with DPC sensitization in TCRs above 1 in 1000 frequency.

Individual cDNA molecules each carried unique molecular identifiers attached by the library. Per the original methods: Per sample, the median was around 96,000 TCRs, with values from roughly 23,000 to 640,000. TCRdb passed the RACE reads through MiXCR, listing each CDR3 protein once. Here the V and J calls rest on TCRdb's processing, not on the authors' analysis. The sample lists about 77,000 distinct CDR3 sequences, around 9.3% occurring once. Time point meaning: healthy volunteer bleed at 6 weeks. Total RNA was isolated from unfractionated whole blood. For this clonotype: Antigen: not known.

What was sequenced was whole blood. This sequence originates from a female donor in good health. Some clones in this sample may be carry-over from other donors' samples.

The CDR3 here is CASSFLLTASGGPGSSEGYTF. The CDR3 bases are TGTGCCAGCAGCTTCCTCCTAACGGCAAGCGGGGGGCCTGGGAGTAGTGAAGGCTACACCTTC. The gene calls are TRBV5-6 and TRBJ1-2, with D possibly matching TRBD1 (6 bases). The CDR3 consists of 21 residues. CDR1 SGHDT and CDR2 YYEEEE come from the germline V gene. The V end was cut by 2 bases, the J end by 8 bases, with 37 bases between.